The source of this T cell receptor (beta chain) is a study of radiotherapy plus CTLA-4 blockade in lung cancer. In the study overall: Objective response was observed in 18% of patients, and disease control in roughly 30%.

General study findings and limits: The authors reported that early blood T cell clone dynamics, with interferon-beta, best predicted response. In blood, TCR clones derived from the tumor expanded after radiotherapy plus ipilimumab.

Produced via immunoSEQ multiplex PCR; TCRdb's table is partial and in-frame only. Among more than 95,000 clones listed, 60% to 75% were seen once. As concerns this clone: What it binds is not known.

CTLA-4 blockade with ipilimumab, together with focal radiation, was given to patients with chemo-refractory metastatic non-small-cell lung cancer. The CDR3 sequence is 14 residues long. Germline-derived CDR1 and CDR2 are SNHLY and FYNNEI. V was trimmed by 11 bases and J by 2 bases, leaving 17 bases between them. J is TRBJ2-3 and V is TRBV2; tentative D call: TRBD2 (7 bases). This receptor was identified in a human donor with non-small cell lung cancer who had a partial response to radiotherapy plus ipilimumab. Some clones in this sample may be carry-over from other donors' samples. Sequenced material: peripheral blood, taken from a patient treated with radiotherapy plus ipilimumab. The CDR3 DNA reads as TGTGCCGGCGGGGGAGGACAGAACACAGATACGCAGTATTTT. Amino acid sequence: CAGGGGQNTDTQYF.